The 8 T cell receptor beta chains presented below share a single source sample, sequenced in a study of T cell responses to AZD1222 COVID-19 vaccine. The data were produced by immunoSEQ multiplex PCR, yet TCRdb's version contains in-frame clones alone and is incomplete. The sample has over 100,000 clones, 86% seen once. Sequencing used peripheral blood, obtained on day 0 of AZD1222 vaccination. Every receptor here comes from an adult in good health.

The V call is TRBV5-4, the J call TRBJ2-2; TRBD1 might be the D (7 bases). Trimming removed 3 bases from V and 6 bases from J, with 18 bases in between. This CDR3 region has 16 residues. From germline, CDR1 is SGHNT and CDR2 YYREEE (reference sequence). The CDR3 protein is CASSSGGTEVPGELFF. The CDR3 DNA reads TGTGCCAGCAGCTCAGGAGGGACAGAGGTCCCCGGGGAGCTGTTTTTT.

As concerns this clone: At the DNA level, this CDR3 is encoded by other sequences in the same sample as well. This chain links TRBV9 with TRBJ2-5; 10 nucleotides agree with TRBD2. Unmatched junction bases numbered 1, after V lost 1 base and J lost 1 base. Germline-derived CDR1 and CDR2 are SGDLS and YYNGEE. This CDR3 is built from 15 residues. The CDR3 nucleotides read TGTGCCAGCAGCGTACTAGCGGGGGTCCAAGAGACCCAGTACTTC. Amino acid sequence: CASSVLAGVQETQYF.

The rearrangement joins TRBV21-1 to TRBJ1-1. TRBV21-1 is given as a pseudogene. There are 15 residues in the CDR3. Here the CDR3 DNA reads TGTGCCAGCAGCAAAGTGGCGAGGGCGGACACTGAAGCTTTCTTT. The encoded protein is CASSKVARADTEAFF.

V is TRBV28 and J is TRBJ2-7, with 10 positions matching TRBD2. The CDR3 covers 15 residues. CDR1 is MDHEN and CDR2 is SYDVKM in the germline V gene. With 5 bases clipped from V and 3 bases from J, the junction kept 7 bases outside the gene matches. Here the CDR3 DNA reads TGTGCCAGCAGTAACCCGGGACTAGCGAGCTACGAGCAGTACTTC. Translation: CASSNPGLASYEQYF.

This CDR3 reads CASRGSGEKETQYF. The DNA for the CDR3 is TGTGCCAGCAGGGGCAGCGGGGAAAAGGAGACCCAGTACTTC. The chain links TRBV25-1 to TRBJ2-5, with 7 bases that match TRBD2. Germline CDR1 and CDR2: MGHDK and SYGVNS. There are 14 residues in the CDR3. The V segment lost 6 bases and the J segment 5 bases; nucleotides outside the gene matches: 9.

The rearrangement uses TRBV10-3 and TRBJ2-2; D ambiguous. Trimming took 4 bases from V and 7 from J, leaving 10 bases between them. CDR1 is ENHRY and CDR2 is SYGVKD in the germline V gene. This CDR3 comprises 13 residues. The CDR3 nucleotides are TGTGCCATCAGTGGTTGGTCGATCGGGGAGCTGTTTTTT. Its translation is CAISGWSIGELFF.

This chain links TRBV29-1 with TRBJ2-1, with 11 bases that match TRBD2. The CDR3 is 15 residues long. The germline CDR1 and CDR2 sequences are SQVTM and ANQGSEA. V was clipped by 6 bases and J by 0 bases; unmatched bases: 4. The CDR3, as DNA: TGCAGCGTGTCGGGACTAGCGGACTCCTACAATGAGCAGTTCTTC. It is translated as CSVSGLADSYNEQFF.

This chain joins TRBV7-9 and TRBJ1-1, with D possibly TRBD1 on 6 matching bases. The CDR3 consists of 14 residues. V lost 1 base and J 5 bases, leaving 11 bases between the germline ends. Per germline, CDR1 SEHNR and CDR2 FQNEAQ (reference sequence). In nucleotides, the CDR3 is TGTGCCAGCAGCTTAGGTCAGGGGAATACTGAAGCTTTCTTT. Its translation is CASSLGQGNTEAFF.